A selection of T cell receptor beta chains follows, all from one sample in a study of T cell responses to AZD1222 COVID-19 vaccine. Sequencing was performed with immunoSEQ multiplex PCR; in TCRdb, only in-frame clones are kept and a portion is missing. The repertoire holds around 100,000 clones, with roughly 89% as singletons. The starting material was peripheral blood, obtained on day 0 of AZD1222 vaccination. These receptors were collected from an adult in good health. CDR3s include the opening cysteine and the closing phenylalanine or tryptophan. The D gene is left open where the match is weak. Some rows have no size entry. The others give once, few or many, or a class for an expanded clone.

>TRBJ2-7|TRBV3-1/TRBV3-2|once|TRBD2
TGTGCCAGCAGCCAAGATCCGGGACTAGCGGGAGTGAGCGAGCAGTACTTC
CASSQDPGLAGVSEQYF
>TRBJ2-1|TRBV12-5|-|-
TGTGCTAGTGGTTTGAACGGGGACCGGGGTGAGCAGTTCTTC
CASGLNGDRGEQFF
>TRBJ1-3|TRBV5-4|few|-
TGTGCCAGCAGCTTTGTTGGGGGGAGCTCTGGAAACACCATATATTTT
CASSFVGGSSGNTIYF
>TRBJ1-2|TRBV13|-|-
TGTGCCAGCAGCTTTAACCCCCAGGGTAGTTTGGACTATGGCTACACCTTC
CASSFNPQGSLDYGYTF
>TRBJ2-2|TRBV11-1|once|-
TGTGCCAGCAGCCGCGGACAGATGGACACCGGGGAGCTGTTTTTT
CASSRGQMDTGELFF
>TRBJ1-6|TRBV18|-|-
TGTGCCAGCTCACCATCCCCCGGGGGCGAAAATTCACCCCTCCACTTT
CASSPSPGGENSPLHF
>TRBJ1-6|TRBV9|-|-
TGTGCCAGCAGATCCGGGACGGCTAATTCACCCCTCCACTTT
CASRSGTANSPLHF
>TRBJ2-1|TRBV19|-|-
TGTGCCAGTAGTAGAGGACAGACGGCCTACAATGAGCAGTTCTTC
CASSRGQTAYNEQFF
>TRBJ2-7|TRBV5-4|-|-
TGTGCCAGCAGCTTTGACCCGGGTGGCTCCTACGAGCAGTACTTC
CASSFDPGGSYEQYF
>TRBJ1-1|TRBV28|once|-
TGTGCCAGCAGTTCCCGGGGGACGGTAGACACTGAAGCTTTCTTT
CASSSRGTVDTEAFF
>TRBJ1-1|TRBV28|few|TRBD1
TGTGCCAGCAGTTTAGGGACAGTGGACACTGAAGCTTTCTTT
CASSLGTVDTEAFF
>TRBJ1-6|TRBV6-5|-|-
TGTGCCAGCAATCCCCGAATTGACAGCAATTCACCCCTCCACTTT
CASNPRIDSNSPLHF
>TRBJ1-2|TRBV5-1|-|-
TGCGCCAGCAGCTTCGGGGGCGGCTACACCTTC
CASSFGGGYTF
>TRBJ1-2|TRBV4-3|-|TRBD1
TGCGCCAGCAGCCACAGCGTGGGACAGGGACGGAGCTATGGCTACACCTTC
CASSHSVGQGRSYGYTF
>TRBJ1-3|TRBV6-1|-|TRBD1
TGTGCCAGCAGTGAACTGGGCAGGGGGGTTGGAAACACCATATATTTT
CASSELGRGVGNTIYF
>TRBJ2-7|TRBV5-1|-|TRBD1
TGCGCCAGCAGCTTGGACAGGGGCGAGCAGTACTTC
CASSLDRGEQYF
>TRBJ2-5|TRBV7-9|-|TRBD1
TGTGCCAGTGACCGGGACAGGGGGCAGCAAGAGACCCAGTACTTC
CASDRDRGQQETQYF